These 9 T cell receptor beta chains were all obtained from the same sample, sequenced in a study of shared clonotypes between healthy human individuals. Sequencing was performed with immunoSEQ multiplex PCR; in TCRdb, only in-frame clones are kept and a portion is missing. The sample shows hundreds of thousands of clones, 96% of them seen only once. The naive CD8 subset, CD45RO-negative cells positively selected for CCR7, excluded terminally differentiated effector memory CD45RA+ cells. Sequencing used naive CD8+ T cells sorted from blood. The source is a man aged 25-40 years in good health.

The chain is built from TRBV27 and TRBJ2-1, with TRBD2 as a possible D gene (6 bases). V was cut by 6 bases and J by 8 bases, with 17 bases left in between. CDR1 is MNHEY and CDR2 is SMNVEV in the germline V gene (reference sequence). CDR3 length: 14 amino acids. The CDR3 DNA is TGTGCCAGCAGCCACTCGCGGGGCGGGGATGAGCAGTTCTTC. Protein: CASSHSRGGDEQFF.

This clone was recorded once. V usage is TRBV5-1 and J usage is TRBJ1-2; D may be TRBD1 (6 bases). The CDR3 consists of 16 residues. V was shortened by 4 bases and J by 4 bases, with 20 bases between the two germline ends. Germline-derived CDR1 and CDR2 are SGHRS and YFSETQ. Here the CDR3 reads CASSAKAGAGIYGYTF. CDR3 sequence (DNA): TGCGCCAGCAGCGCCAAGGCAGGGGCGGGAATCTATGGCTACACCTTC.

CDR3 protein: CAWSVTQGLYEQYF. The DNA of the CDR3 is TGTGCCTGGAGTGTTACGCAGGGGCTATACGAGCAGTACTTC. This chain connects TRBV30 to TRBJ2-7, with TRBD1 as a possible D gene (6 bases). The germline gives CDR1 GTSNPN, CDR2 SVGIG (reference sequence). There are 14 residues in the CDR3. V was cut by 0 bases and J by 4 bases, with 13 bases left in between.

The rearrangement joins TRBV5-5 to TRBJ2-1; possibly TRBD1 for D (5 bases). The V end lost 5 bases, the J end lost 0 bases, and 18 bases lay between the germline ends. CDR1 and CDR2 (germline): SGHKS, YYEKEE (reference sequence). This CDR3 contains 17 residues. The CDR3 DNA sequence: TGTGCCAGCAGTTTAAACAGGTTGGCTTACTCCTACAATGAGCAGTTCTTC. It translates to CASSLNRLAYSYNEQFF.

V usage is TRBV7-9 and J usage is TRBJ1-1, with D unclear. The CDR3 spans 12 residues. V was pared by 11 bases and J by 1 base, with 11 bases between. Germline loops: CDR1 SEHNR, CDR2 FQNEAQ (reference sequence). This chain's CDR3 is CASTGRNTEAFF. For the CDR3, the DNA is TGTGCCTCAACCGGGAGGAACACTGAAGCTTTCTTT.

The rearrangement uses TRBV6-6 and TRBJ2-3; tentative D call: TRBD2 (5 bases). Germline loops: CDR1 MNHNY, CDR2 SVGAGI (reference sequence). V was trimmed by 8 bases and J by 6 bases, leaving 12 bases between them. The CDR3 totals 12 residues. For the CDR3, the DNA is TGTGCCAGCCACTCCGGCGGGGATACGCAGTATTTT. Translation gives CASHSGGDTQYF.

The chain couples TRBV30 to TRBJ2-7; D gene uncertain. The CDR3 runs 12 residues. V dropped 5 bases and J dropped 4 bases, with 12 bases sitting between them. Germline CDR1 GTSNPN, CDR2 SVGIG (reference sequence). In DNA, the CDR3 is TGTGCCTGGGGACCCGGAGCGTACGAGCAGTACTTC. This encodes CAWGPGAYEQYF.

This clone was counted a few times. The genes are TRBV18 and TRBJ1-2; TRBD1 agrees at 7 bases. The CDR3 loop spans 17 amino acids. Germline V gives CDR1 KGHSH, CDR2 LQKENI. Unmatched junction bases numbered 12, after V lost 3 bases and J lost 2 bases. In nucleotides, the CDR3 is TGTGCCAGCTCACCTATCTTGGGGACAGAGGAGAACTATGGCTACACCTTC. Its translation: CASSPILGTEENYGYTF.

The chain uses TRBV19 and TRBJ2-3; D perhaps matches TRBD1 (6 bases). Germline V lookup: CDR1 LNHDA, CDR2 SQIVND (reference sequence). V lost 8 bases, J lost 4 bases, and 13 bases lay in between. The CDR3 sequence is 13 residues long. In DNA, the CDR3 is TGTGCCAGTTCCGGGACATCAGCAGATACGCAGTATTTT. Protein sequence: CASSGTSADTQYF.